This TCR beta chain was identified during a study of CXCR3-negative and CXCR3-positive naive CD8 T cells. About the research overall: Sequencing gave about 150 million TRB reads overall, about 1.5 +/- 0.3 million per library. The study, taken as a whole, reports: TRB CDR3 hydrophobicity was greater in CXCR3-positive naive cells than in CXCR3-negative naive cells. Cryopreservation partially lowered CXCR3 expression, so most assays used fresh PBMCs. Comparably high diversity marked both naive subsets, whereas memory CD8+ cells had much lower diversity.

Remarks on this clonotype: Its antigen remains unidentified.

It was by 5' RACE with UMI labels that the TRB cDNA libraries were prepared. TCRdb reworked the 5' RACE reads into one entry per CDR3 protein, no DNA. The sample has roughly 80,000 distinct CDR3 sequences. Material for sequencing was naive CXCR3+ CD8+ T cells from blood. Subset denoted: CD45RO-CCR7+CD27+CD95- naive CD8+ T cells expressing CXCR3 (TNR3+). This TCR derives from a human donor in good health. Some clones in this sample may be carry-over from other donors' samples.

The CDR3 loop reads CASRCNWTDGEDGYTF. The chain carries TRBV23-1 and TRBJ1-2; with no DNA, the TCRdb D assignment of TRBD1 cannot be verified. TRBV23-1 is marked as an open reading frame, function uncertain. The CDR3 contains 16 residues.